These T cell receptor beta chains were read from a single sample in a study of blood T cell repertoires in COVID-19. Some clones are missing from TCRdb's copy, which holds only in-frame ones; the method was immunoSEQ multiplex PCR. The sample carries about 85,000 clones, 90% recorded once. Sample: peripheral blood. The source is an elderly woman with active or convalescent COVID-19. CDR3s include the opening cysteine and the closing phenylalanine or tryptophan. The order of the fields is clone size, J gene, D gene, V gene, CDR3 DNA, CDR3 protein. A D gene is named only where the DNA matches it firmly. Expanded clones get a size class; other rows say once, few or many, or leave the size out.

NA,TRBJ1-5,NA,TRBV15,TGTGCCACCAGCAGGACAGTTTATCAGCCCCAGCATTTT,CATSRTVYQPQHF
NA,TRBJ1-6,TRBD1,TRBV10-3,TGTGCCATCAGTGACGGACAGGGTTGGAATTCACCCCTCCACTTT,CAISDGQGWNSPLHF
NA,TRBJ1-1,NA,TRBV7-2,TGTGCCAGCAGCCTTCCGGGCGGAGGAGCTTTCTTT,CASSLPGGGAFF
NA,TRBJ1-2,NA,TRBV15,TGTGCCACCAGCAGCCGGTTGTTCAATGGCTACACCTTC,CATSSRLFNGYTF
NA,TRBJ2-1,TRBD2,TRBV15,TGTGCCACCAGCAGAGAGGGGACTAGCGGCCCCAATGAGCAGTTCTTC,CATSREGTSGPNEQFF
NA,TRBJ2-5,NA,TRBV6-1,TGTGCCAGCAGTGAAAGAACACGCGGGGAAGCGGAGACCCAGTACTTC,CASSERTRGEAETQYF
NA,TRBJ2-7,TRBD2,TRBV2,TGTGCCAGCAGGGGGGGGAGTCAGTACGAGCAGTACTTC,CASRGGSQYEQYF
NA,TRBJ1-2,NA,TRBV18,TGTGCCAGCTCAATCGTGACAATTGGCTACACCTTC,CASSIVTIGYTF
once,TRBJ1-2,NA,TRBV7-2,TGTGCCAGCAGCCTAGGGGGACAAAACTATGGCTACACCTTC,CASSLGGQNYGYTF
NA,TRBJ2-5,NA,TRBV7-9,TGTGCCAGCAGCTTACCATCACAGGGAACGGGGGAGACCCAGTACTTC,CASSLPSQGTGETQYF
NA,TRBJ2-7,NA,TRBV20-1,TGCAGTGCTAGTCTCACAGGCTCCTACGAGCAGTACTTC,CSASLTGSYEQYF
NA,TRBJ2-7,TRBD2,TRBV7-2,TGTGCCAGCAGCTTAGGGCTAGCGGGAGTAGGTGAGCAGTACTTC,CASSLGLAGVGEQYF
NA,TRBJ2-3,TRBD2,TRBV28,TGTGCCAGCAGTCCCACCGGGACTAGCGGGAGGTTTGAAAGAGATACGCAGTATTTT,CASSPTGTSGRFERDTQYF
NA,TRBJ2-7,TRBD2,TRBV15,TGTGCCACCAGCAGAGGGGACTACTCCTACGAGCAGTACTTC,CATSRGDYSYEQYF
NA,TRBJ1-1,NA,TRBV19,TGTGCCAGTAGTATCCGTGGCAAGAACACTGAAGCTTTCTTT,CASSIRGKNTEAFF
NA,TRBJ2-7,TRBD2,TRBV2,TGTGCCAGCAGTATCATAGCGGGGCGCTACGAGCAGTACTTC,CASSIIAGRYEQYF
NA,TRBJ2-7,NA,TRBV28,TGTGCCAGCAGTACGTCTGGGACACTAGGGGGTTACGAGCAGTACTTC,CASSTSGTLGGYEQYF
NA,TRBJ1-2,NA,TRBV7-2,TGTGCCAGCAGCCGCGGGGGGAACTATGGCTACACCTTC,CASSRGGNYGYTF
NA,TRBJ2-7,TRBD1,TRBV18,TGTGCCAGCTCACCAGACATGGGACAGGGATACGAGCAGTACTTC,CASSPDMGQGYEQYF
NA,TRBJ2-2,TRBD2,TRBV5-5,TGTGCCAGCAGCCTAGCGGGAGGTAGCACCGGGGAGCTGTTTTTT,CASSLAGGSTGELFF
NA,TRBJ2-1,NA,TRBV5-4,TGTGCCAGCAGCTTGGAACAGGGATCCTACAATGAGCAGTTCTTC,CASSLEQGSYNEQFF
NA,TRBJ2-1,NA,TRBV6-5,TGTGCCAGCAGCGTAGACAGGACCAGCTACAATGAGCAGTTCTTC,CASSVDRTSYNEQFF
few,TRBJ1-1,NA,TRBV9,TGTGCCAGCAGCGTAGCCCCTAACACTGAAGCTTTCTTT,CASSVAPNTEAFF
NA,TRBJ2-1,TRBD2,TRBV5-1,TGCGCCAGCAGCGTCCCCGGGACTAGCGGGAACAATGAGCAGTTCTTC,CASSVPGTSGNNEQFF
few,TRBJ1-1,NA,TRBV7-2,TGTGCCAGCAGCATACAGATGAACACTGAAGCTTTCTTT,CASSIQMNTEAFF
NA,TRBJ1-1,NA,TRBV20-1,TGCAGTGCTAGTTCCCCAGGGATTGGCACTGAAGCTTTCTTT,CSASSPGIGTEAFF
NA,TRBJ1-4,NA,TRBV28,TGTGCCAGCAGTTTACGGGTAAATGAAAAACTGTTTTTT,CASSLRVNEKLFF
NA,TRBJ1-5,NA,TRBV24-1,TGTGCCACCAGTGACCCTCGGGGGGATAGCAATCAGCCCCAGCATTTT,CATSDPRGDSNQPQHF
NA,TRBJ2-7,NA,TRBV11-2,TGTGCCAGCAGCGCGGACGGGGGTAGGAACGAGCAGTACTTC,CASSADGGRNEQYF
NA,TRBJ2-3,NA,TRBV7-2,TGTGCCAGCAGCGACGGGAATACGCAGTATTTT,CASSDGNTQYF
NA,TRBJ1-1,NA,TRBV7-2,TGTGCCAGCAGCTTACTGGGGCTGAACACTGAAGCTTTCTTT,CASSLLGLNTEAFF
NA,TRBJ2-7,TRBD2,TRBV7-2,TGTGCCAGCAGCTTAGATCTAGCGGGGACCTCCTACGAGCAGTACTTC,CASSLDLAGTSYEQYF
NA,TRBJ1-5,TRBD1,TRBV7-9,TGTGCCAGCAGCTTAGGACAGGGACGAAGCAATCAGCCCCAGCATTTT,CASSLGQGRSNQPQHF
NA,TRBJ2-7,NA,TRBV2,TGTGCCAGCAGCCGCGGTTCCTACGAGCAGTACTTC,CASSRGSYEQYF
NA,TRBJ2-7,TRBD2,TRBV11-3,TGTGCCAGCAGCTTTTGGTGGCGGGGGGCAGGGGAGCAGTACTTC,CASSFWWRGAGEQYF
NA,TRBJ1-3,NA,TRBV6-1,TGTGCCAGCAGTGAAGCAAAACAGGTCTCTGGAAACACCATATATTTT,CASSEAKQVSGNTIYF
NA,TRBJ1-2,NA,TRBV6-5,TGTGCCAGCAGGGCCAGCAGGGGAATCTATGGCTACACCTTC,CASRASRGIYGYTF
NA,TRBJ2-1,TRBD2,TRBV4-3,TGCGCCAGCAGCCGCAGCGGGGGCGGGAGGGTTACCTACAATGAGCAGTTCTTC,CASSRSGGGRVTYNEQFF
medium-sized,TRBJ2-3,NA,TRBV28,TGTGCCAGCAGTCTCCCGGGGGAAGATACGCAGTATTTT,CASSLPGEDTQYF
NA,TRBJ2-3,TRBD1,TRBV5-1,TGCGCCAGCAGCTTGCAGGGACAGGGGTTAGATACGCAGTATTTT,CASSLQGQGLDTQYF
NA,TRBJ2-1,TRBD2,TRBV5-1,TGCGCCAGCAGCTTGGGACTAGCGGGACACTACAATGAGCAGTTCTTC,CASSLGLAGHYNEQFF
few,TRBJ2-7,NA,TRBV7-2,TGTGCCAGCAGCTTATCAGGGAAAGAGCAGTACTTC,CASSLSGKEQYF
NA,TRBJ1-2,TRBD1,TRBV10-3,TGTGCCATCTCTCTATACCGGGACAGGGGAGTTGGTGGCTACACCTTC,CAISLYRDRGVGGYTF
NA,TRBJ1-4,TRBD1,TRBV27,TGTGCCAGCAGCCGCGCCCCACACAGGGGTGGTAATGAAAAACTGTTTTTT,CASSRAPHRGGNEKLFF
NA,TRBJ1-2,TRBD1,TRBV13,TGTGCCAGCAGCCGCAGGGGGAATGGCTACACCTTC,CASSRRGNGYTF
NA,TRBJ2-1,NA,TRBV18,TGTGCCAGCTCGGTAGCCTACAATGAGCAGTTCTTC,CASSVAYNEQFF
NA,TRBJ1-1,NA,TRBV28,TGTGCCAGCATCGGGGGTAGGACTGAAGCTTTCTTT,CASIGGRTEAFF
NA,TRBJ1-2,TRBD1,TRBV2,TGTGCCAGCAGTGACGACAGGGAGGATGGCTACACCTTC,CASSDDREDGYTF
NA,TRBJ2-7,NA,TRBV28,TGTGCCAGCAGTTCACAGGGCTCCTACGAGCAGTACTTC,CASSSQGSYEQYF
NA,TRBJ1-1,NA,TRBV5-1,TGCGCCAGCAGCTTGTCGGAGGGGATGAACACTGAAGCTTTCTTT,CASSLSEGMNTEAFF
once,TRBJ2-1,TRBD1,TRBV4-1,TGCGCCAGCAGCCAACCGGGACAGGGGTCAAATGAGCAGTTCTTC,CASSQPGQGSNEQFF
NA,TRBJ1-5,NA,TRBV27,TGTGCCAGCAGAGTGGACGGAGGTAGCAATCAGCCCCAGCATTTT,CASRVDGGSNQPQHF
few,TRBJ2-2,NA,TRBV2,TGTGCCAGCTTGGAGCGTACGAACACCGGGGAGCTGTTTTTT,CASLERTNTGELFF
once,TRBJ2-1,NA,TRBV28,TGTGCCAGCATGGGGGGCAGGGGGTCCTACAATGAGCAGTTCTTC,CASMGGRGSYNEQFF
NA,TRBJ2-5,NA,TRBV5-4,TGTGCCAGCAGCTCGGACAGACAAGAGACCCAGTACTTC,CASSSDRQETQYF
NA,TRBJ1-5,TRBD1,TRBV2,TGTGCCAGCAGAAGAACCGGGACAGGAAGCAATCAGCCCCAGCATTTT,CASRRTGTGSNQPQHF
NA,TRBJ1-1,NA,TRBV5-1,TGCGCCAGCAGCCAAGCCCAGATCCGGGGCACTGAAGCTTTCTTT,CASSQAQIRGTEAFF
NA,TRBJ1-1,NA,TRBV5-1,TGCGCCAGCAGCTTGGGGCAGGGCTCTGGGACTGAAGCTTTCTTT,CASSLGQGSGTEAFF
few,TRBJ1-1,TRBD1,TRBV19,TGTGCCAGTAGTATCACAGGGGTGAACACTGAAGCTTTCTTT,CASSITGVNTEAFF
NA,TRBJ1-3,NA,TRBV12-3/TRBV12-4,TGTGCCAGCAGTTCTAACGGAAACACCATATATTTT,CASSSNGNTIYF